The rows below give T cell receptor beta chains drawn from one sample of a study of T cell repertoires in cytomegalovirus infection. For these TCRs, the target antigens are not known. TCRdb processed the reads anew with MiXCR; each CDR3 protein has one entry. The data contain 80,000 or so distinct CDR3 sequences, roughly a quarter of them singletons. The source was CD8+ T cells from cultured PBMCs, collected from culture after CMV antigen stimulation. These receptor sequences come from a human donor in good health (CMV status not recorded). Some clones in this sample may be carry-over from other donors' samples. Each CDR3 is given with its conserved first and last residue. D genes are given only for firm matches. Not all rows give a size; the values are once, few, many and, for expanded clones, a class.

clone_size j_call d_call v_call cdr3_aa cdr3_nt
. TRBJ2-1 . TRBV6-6 CASRKVIDEQFF TGTGCCAGCAGGAAGGTTATCGATGAGCAGTTCTTC
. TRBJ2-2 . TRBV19 CASRAGPTRNTGELFF TGTGCCAGTAGGGCGGGACCAACCCGGAACACCGGGGAGCTGTTTTTT
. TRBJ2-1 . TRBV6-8 CASSYPAEGWFF TGTGCCAGCAGTTACCCGGCGGAGGGGTGGTTCTTC
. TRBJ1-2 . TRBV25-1 CASSAPGVNNYGYTF TGTGCCAGCAGTGCCCCGGGAGTGAACAACTATGGCTACACCTTC
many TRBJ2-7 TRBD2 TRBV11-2 CASSLGEGLAASYEQYF TGTGCCAGCAGCTTAGGAGAGGGCCTAGCGGCCTCCTACGAGCAGTACTTC
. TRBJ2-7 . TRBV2 CASRDSLEQYF TGTGCCAGCAGGGACAGTTTGGAGCAGTACTTC
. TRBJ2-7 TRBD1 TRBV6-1 CASSGSFRGFYEQYF TGTGCCAGCAGTGGTAGCTTCAGGGGGTTTTACGAGCAGTACTTC
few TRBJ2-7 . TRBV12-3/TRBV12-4 CASSLKFFSYEQYF TGTGCCAGCAGTTTAAAATTTTTCTCCTACGAGCAGTACTTC
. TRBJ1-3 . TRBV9 CASSPFWRGSSGNTIYF TGTGCCAGCAGCCCCTTTTGGAGGGGCTCCTCTGGAAACACCATATATTTT
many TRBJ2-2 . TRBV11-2 CASSPNHRPGELFF TGTGCCAGCAGCCCAAATCACAGGCCCGGGGAGCTGTTTTTT
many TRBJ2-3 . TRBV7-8 CASSLTGQVSDTQYF TGTGCCAGCAGCTTAACAGGGCAAGTCTCAGATACGCAGTATTTT
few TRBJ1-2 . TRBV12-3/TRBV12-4 CASSLGQATYGYTF TGTGCCAGCAGTTTAGGGCAGGCCACCTATGGCTACACCTTC
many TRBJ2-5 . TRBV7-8 CASSLTAISQETQYF TGTGCCAGCAGCTTAACGGCCATATCTCAAGAGACCCAGTACTTC
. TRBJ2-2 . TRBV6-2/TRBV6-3 CASKTARVDISGELFF TGTGCCAGCAAAACGGCCAGGGTCGACATATCCGGGGAGCTGTTTTTT
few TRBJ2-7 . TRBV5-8 CASSWEGRTEEQYF TGTGCCAGCAGCTGGGAGGGGAGGACAGAAGAGCAGTACTTC
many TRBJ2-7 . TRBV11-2 CASSPRDSLTISSYEQYF TGTGCCAGCAGCCCGCGGGACAGCCTAACTATAAGCTCCTACGAGCAGTACTTC
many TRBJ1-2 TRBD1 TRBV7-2 CASSQGQGASHGYTF TGTGCCAGCAGCCAGGGACAGGGGGCGTCTCATGGCTACACCTTC
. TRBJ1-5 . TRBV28 CASSSIADQPQHF TGTGCCAGCAGTTCAATAGCGGATCAGCCCCAGCATTTT
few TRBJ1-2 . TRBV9 CASSDNGYYTF TGTGCCAGCAGCGACAACGGGTACTACACCTTC
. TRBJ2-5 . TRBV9 CASSPSNPRETQYF TGTGCCAGCAGCCCCTCCAACCCTAGAGAGACCCAGTACTTC
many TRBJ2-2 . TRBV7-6 CASSPPGTANTGELFF TGTGCCAGCAGCCCCCCCGGGACGGCTAACACCGGGGAGCTGTTTTTT
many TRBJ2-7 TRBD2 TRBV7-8 CASSLGLAGARYEQYF TGTGCCAGCAGCTTAGGGCTAGCGGGAGCAAGGTACGAGCAGTACTTC
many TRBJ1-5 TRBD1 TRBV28 CASSTGQGKQPQHF TGTGCCAGCAGTACCGGACAGGGGAAGCAGCCCCAGCATTTT
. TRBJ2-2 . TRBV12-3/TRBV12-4 CASSLGTNTGELFF TGTGCCAGCAGTTTGGGTACGAACACCGGGGAGCTGTTTTTT
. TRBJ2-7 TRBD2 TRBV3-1 CASSFGLAGGPDF TGTGCCAGCAGCTTCGGACTAGCGGGAGGGCCAGACTTC
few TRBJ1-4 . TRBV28 CASRAETGVVFNEKLFF TGTGCCAGCAGAGCGGAGACAGGCGTCGTTTTTAATGAAAAACTGTTTTTT
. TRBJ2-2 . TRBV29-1 CSVEAGYYTGELFF TGCAGCGTTGAAGCAGGCTACTATACAGGGGAGCTGTTTTTT
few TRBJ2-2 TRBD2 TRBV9 CASSSRPGLGGTGELFF TGTGCCAGCAGCTCTCGACCGGGACTAGGAGGGACCGGGGAGCTGTTTTTT
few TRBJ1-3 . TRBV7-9 CASSYRENSGNTIYF TGTGCCAGCAGCTATAGGGAAAACTCTGGAAACACCATATATTTT
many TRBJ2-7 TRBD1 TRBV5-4 CASSFTGTDYEQYF TGTGCCAGCAGCTTTACCGGGACAGACTACGAGCAGTACTTC
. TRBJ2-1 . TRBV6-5 CASGSSYNEQFF TGTGCCAGCGGTAGCTCCTACAATGAGCAGTTCTTC
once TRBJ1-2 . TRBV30 CAWREVYGYTF TGTGCCTGGAGAGAGGTGTACGGCTACACCTTC
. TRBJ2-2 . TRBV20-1 CSARDAGTGELFF TGCAGTGCTAGAGATGCGGGGACCGGGGAGCTGTTTTTT
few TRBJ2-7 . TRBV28 CASSTRGREQYF TGTGCCAGCAGTACTAGGGGAAGAGAGCAGTACTTC
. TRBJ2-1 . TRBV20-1 CSARDNRLGNEQFF TGCAGTGCTAGAGATAATCGGTTGGGCAATGAGCAGTTCTTC
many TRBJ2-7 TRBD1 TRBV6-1 CASSEAGGASYEQYF TGTGCCAGCAGTGAAGCAGGGGGCGCCTCCTACGAGCAGTACTTC
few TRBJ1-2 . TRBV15 CATSDDGGSYGYTF TGTGCCACCAGTGATGACGGGGGTTCGTACGGCTACACCTTC
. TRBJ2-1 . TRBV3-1 CASSHQQGGREQFF TGTGCCAGCAGCCATCAACAGGGTGGGCGTGAGCAGTTCTTC
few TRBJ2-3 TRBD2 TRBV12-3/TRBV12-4 CASSSILGGSTPDTQYF TGTGCCAGCAGTTCCATCCTTGGCGGGAGTACCCCTGATACGCAGTATTTT
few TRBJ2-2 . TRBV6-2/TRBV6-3 CASTKRLFNPPGQLNTGELFF TGTGCCAGCACCAAACGCCTCTTTAATCCCCCTGGACAGTTGAACACCGGGGAGCTGTTTTTT
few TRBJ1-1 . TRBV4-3 CASSQYVLKTMNTEAFF TGCGCCAGCAGCCAATACGTCCTAAAAACGATGAACACTGAAGCTTTCTTT